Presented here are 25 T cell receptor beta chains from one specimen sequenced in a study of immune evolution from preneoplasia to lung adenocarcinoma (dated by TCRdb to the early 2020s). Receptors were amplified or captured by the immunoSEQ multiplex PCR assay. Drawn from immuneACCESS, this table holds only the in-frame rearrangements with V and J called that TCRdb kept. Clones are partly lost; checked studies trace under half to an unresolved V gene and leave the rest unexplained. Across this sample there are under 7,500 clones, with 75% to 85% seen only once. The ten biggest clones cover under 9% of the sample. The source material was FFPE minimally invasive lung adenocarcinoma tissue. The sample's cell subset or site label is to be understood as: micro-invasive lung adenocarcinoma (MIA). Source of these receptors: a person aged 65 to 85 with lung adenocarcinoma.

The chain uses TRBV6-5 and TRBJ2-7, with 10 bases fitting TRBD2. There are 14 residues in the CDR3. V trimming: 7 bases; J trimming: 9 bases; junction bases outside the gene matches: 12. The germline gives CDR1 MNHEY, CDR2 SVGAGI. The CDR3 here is CASMRALAGSRQYF. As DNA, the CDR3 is TGTGCCAGCATGAGGGCACTAGCGGGGTCCAGGCAGTACTTC.

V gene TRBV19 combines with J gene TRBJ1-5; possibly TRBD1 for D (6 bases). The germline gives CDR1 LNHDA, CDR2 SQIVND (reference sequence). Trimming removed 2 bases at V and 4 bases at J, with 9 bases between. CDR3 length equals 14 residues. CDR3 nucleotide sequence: TGTGCCAGTAGTATATTCAGGGGTAATCAGCCCCAGCATTTT. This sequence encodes CASSIFRGNQPQHF.

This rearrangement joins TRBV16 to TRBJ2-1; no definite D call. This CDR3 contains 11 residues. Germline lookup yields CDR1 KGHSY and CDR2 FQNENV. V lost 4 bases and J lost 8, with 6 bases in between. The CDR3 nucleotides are TGTGCCAGCAGCCCACACGATGAGCAGTTCTTC. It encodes CASSPHDEQFF.

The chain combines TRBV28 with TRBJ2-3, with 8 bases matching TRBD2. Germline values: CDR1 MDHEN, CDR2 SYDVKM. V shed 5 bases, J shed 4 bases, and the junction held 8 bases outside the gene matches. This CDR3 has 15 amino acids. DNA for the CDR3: TGTGCCAGCAGTCTCGGCAGCGGGAGTGCAGATACGCAGTATTTT. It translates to CASSLGSGSADTQYF.

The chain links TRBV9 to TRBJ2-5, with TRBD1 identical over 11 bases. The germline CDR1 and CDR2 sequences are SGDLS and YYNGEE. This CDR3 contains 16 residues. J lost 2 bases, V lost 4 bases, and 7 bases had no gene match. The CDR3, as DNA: TGTGCCAGCAGCCCCCGGGGACAGGGGGGACAAGAGACCCAGTACTTC. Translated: CASSPRGQGGQETQYF.

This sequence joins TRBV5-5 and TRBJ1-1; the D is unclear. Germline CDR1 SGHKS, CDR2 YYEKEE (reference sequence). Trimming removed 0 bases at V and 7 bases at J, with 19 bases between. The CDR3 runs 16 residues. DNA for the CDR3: TGTGCCAGCAGCTTGGAGGGTTTGGGTGGCTGGGATGAAGCTTTCTTT. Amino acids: CASSLEGLGGWDEAFF.

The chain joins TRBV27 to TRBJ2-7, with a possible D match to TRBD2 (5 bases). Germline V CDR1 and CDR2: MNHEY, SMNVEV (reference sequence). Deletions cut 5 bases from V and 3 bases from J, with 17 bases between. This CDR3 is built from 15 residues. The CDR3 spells CASSVSGGDYYEQYF. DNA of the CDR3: TGTGCCAGCAGTGTCTCCGGCGGAGACTACTACGAGCAGTACTTC.

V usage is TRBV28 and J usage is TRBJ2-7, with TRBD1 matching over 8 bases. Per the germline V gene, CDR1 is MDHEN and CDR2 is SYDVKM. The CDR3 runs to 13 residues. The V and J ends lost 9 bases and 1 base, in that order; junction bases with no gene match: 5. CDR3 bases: TGTGCCAGTAGAACAGGGGGTTCCTACGAGCAGTACTTC. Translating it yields CASRTGGSYEQYF. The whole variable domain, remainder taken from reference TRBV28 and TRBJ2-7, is DVKVTQSSRYLVKRTGEKVFLECVQDMDHENMFWYRQDPGLGLRLIYFSYDVKMKEKGDIPEGYSVSREKKERFSLILESASTNQTSMYLCASRTGGSYEQYFGPGTRLTVT.

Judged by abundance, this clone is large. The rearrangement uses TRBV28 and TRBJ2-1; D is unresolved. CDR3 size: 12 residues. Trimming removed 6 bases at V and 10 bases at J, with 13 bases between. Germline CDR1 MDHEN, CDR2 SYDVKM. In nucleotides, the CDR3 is TGTGCCAGCAGAGGGCAGACCGCGGAGCAGTTCTTC. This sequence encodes CASRGQTAEQFF.

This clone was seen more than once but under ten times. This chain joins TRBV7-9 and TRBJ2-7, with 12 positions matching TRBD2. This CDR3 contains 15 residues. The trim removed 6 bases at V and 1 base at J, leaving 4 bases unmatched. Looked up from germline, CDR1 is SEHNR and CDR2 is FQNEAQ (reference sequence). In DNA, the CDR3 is TGTGCCAGCAGTTCTAGCGGGAGGGGGTCCTACGAGCAGTACTTC. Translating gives CASSSSGRGSYEQYF.

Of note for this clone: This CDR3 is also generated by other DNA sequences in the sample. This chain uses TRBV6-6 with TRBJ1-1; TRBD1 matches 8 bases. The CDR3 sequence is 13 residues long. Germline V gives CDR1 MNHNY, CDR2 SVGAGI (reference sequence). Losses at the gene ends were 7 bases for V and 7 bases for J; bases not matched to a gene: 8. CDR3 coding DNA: TGTGCCAGCACCCTGGACAGGGCCTATGAAGCTTTCTTT. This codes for CASTLDRAYEAFF.

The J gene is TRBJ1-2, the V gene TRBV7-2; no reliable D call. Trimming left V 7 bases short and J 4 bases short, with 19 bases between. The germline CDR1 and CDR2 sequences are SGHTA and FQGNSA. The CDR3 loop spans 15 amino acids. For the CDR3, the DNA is TGTGCCAGCACCCGCGATAGGCTGGTTTCCTATGGCTACACCTTC. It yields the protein CASTRDRLVSYGYTF.

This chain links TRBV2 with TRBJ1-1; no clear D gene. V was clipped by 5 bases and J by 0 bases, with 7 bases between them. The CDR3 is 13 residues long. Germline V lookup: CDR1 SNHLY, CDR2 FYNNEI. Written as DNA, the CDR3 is TGTGCCAGCAGTCGGGGTTTGAACACTGAAGCTTTCTTT. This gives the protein CASSRGLNTEAFF.

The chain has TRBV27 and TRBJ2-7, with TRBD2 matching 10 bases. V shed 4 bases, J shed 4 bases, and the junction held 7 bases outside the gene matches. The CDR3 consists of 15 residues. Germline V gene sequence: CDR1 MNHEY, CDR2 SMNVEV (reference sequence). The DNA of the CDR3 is TGTGCCAGCAGTTCCAGGACTAGCGGCCCATACGAGCAGTACTTC. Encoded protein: CASSSRTSGPYEQYF.

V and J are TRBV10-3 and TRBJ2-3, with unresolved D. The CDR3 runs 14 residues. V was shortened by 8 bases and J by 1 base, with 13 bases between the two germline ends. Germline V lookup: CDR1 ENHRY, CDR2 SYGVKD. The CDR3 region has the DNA TGTGCCATCGCACGGGCGGCGGGCACAGATACGCAGTATTTT. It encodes CAIARAAGTDTQYF.

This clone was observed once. The CDR3 DNA reads as TGTGCCAGCAGTTCCATCCTTTCGAACACCGGGGAGCTGTTTTTT. The encoded protein is CASSSILSNTGELFF. The chain links TRBV6-5 to TRBJ2-2; D not certain. Trimming cost V 4 bases and J 0 bases, with 9 bases left between them. Germline values: CDR1 MNHEY, CDR2 SVGAGI. The CDR3 consists of 15 residues.

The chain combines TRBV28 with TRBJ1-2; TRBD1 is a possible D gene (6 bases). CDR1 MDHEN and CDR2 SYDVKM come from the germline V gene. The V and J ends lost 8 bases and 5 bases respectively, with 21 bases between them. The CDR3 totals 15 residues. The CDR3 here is CASGGRNRAGYGYTF. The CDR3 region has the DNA TGTGCCAGCGGCGGACGCAACAGGGCCGGTTATGGCTACACCTTC.

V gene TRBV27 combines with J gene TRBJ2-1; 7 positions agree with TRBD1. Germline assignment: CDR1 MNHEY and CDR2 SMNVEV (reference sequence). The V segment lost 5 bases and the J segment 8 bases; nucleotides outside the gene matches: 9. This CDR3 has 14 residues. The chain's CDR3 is CASSTKDRFYEQFF. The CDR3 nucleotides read TGTGCCAGCAGTACAAAGGACAGGTTCTATGAGCAGTTCTTC.

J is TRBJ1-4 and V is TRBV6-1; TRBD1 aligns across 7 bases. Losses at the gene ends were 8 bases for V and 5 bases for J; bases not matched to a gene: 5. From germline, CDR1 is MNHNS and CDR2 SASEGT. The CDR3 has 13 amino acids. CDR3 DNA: TGTGCCAGCGCCGGGACAGAAAATGAAAAACTGTTTTTT. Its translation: CASAGTENEKLFF.

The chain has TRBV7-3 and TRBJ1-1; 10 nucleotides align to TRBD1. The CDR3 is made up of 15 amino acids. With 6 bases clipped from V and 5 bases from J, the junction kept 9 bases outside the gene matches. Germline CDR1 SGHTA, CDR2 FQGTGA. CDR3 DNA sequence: TGTGCCAGCAGACTAACGGGACAGGGGTCGACTGAAGCTTTCTTT. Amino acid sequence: CASRLTGQGSTEAFF.

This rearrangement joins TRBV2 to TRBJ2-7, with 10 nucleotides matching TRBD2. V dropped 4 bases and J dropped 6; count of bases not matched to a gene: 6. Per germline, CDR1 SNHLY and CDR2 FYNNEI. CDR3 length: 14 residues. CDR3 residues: CASSAASGRPEQYF. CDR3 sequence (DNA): TGTGCCAGCAGTGCAGCTAGCGGGAGACCCGAGCAGTACTTC.

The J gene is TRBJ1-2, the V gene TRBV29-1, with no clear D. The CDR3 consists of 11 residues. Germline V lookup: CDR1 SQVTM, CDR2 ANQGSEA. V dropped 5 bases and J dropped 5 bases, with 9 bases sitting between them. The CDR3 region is CSVPGIYGYTF. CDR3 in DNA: TGCAGCGTTCCCGGGATATATGGCTACACCTTC.

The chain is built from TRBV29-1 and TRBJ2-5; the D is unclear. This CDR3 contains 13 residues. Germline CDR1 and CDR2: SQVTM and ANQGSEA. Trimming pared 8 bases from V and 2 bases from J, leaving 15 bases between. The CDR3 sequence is CSLRRAGQETQYF. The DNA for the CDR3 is TGCAGCCTTCGACGGGCCGGTCAAGAGACCCAGTACTTC.

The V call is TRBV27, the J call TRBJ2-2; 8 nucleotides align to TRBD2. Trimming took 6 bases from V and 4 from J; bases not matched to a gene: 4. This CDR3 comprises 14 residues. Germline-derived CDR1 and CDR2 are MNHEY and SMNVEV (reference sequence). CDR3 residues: CASSPTSGTGELFF. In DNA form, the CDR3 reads TGTGCCAGCAGCCCCACTAGCGGCACCGGGGAGCTGTTTTTT.

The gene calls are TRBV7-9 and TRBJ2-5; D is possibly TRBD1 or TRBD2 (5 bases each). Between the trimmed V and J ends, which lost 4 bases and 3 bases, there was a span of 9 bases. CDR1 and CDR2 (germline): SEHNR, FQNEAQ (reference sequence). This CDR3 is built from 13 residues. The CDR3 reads CASSYGTEETQYF. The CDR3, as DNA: TGTGCCAGCAGCTACGGGACGGAAGAGACCCAGTACTTC.